This record covers a single T cell receptor beta chain. This clonotype was picked up many times. No antigen is known for it. No base quality information exists; no much larger clone differs at one position. A case-control design nested within a healthcare worker cohort in London, UK, was used, with weekly nasopharyngeal swab PCR tests and blood sampling performed. Healthcare workers were recruited during the week of the UK lockdown, between 23 and 31 March 2020, and followed weekly for up to about 15 weeks. This specimen belongs to a study of early T cells in non-severe SARS-CoV-2 infection (dated by TCRdb to the early 2020s). The study in broad terms: Because TCR sequencing was done on bulk RNA from unsorted whole blood, the alpha and beta chains could not be paired. General study outcomes and caveats: VDJdb matching was skewed toward anti-spike CD8 responses and likely underestimated virus-specific expansions by missing private and CD4 specificities.

Trimming removed 3 bases from V and 0 bases from J, leaving 13 bases between the germline ends. As encoded in the germline V gene (reference sequence), CDR1 is SGHNT while CDR2 is YYREEE. Reading from cysteine to phenylalanine, the CDR3 counts 15 amino acids. Of the read, only the CDR3 DNA is kept; its 45 bases are in frame from base 1. Library preparation was by 5' RACE. Sequencing was performed on a NextSeq 500. To correct for sequencing error and PCR bias, the TCR library protocol tagged individual cDNA molecules with unique molecular identifiers. Both TCR alpha and beta chains were sequenced, and tight co-correlation was observed between alpha and beta sequence abundances in each sample. Processing in the source paper ran as follows. Decombinator V4 was used to annotate the V gene, J gene and CDR3 of the TCR sequences. TCRs were defined as expanded if a significant change between any two time points was detected under a Poisson model with p below 0.0001. Abundances of TCRs were expressed as counts per million after normalisation to the total number of TCRs sequenced in each sample. MAIT TCRs were defined by TRAV1-2 paired with TRAJ12, TRAJ20 or TRAJ33, and iNKT TCRs by TRAV10 paired with TRAJ18. A search of VDJdb, accessed on 1 November 2021, was run for TCRs annotated to CMV, EBV and SARS-CoV-2, with TCRs annotated for multiple antigens excluded. TCRdb reran the public reads through fastp at Q25 and MiXCR, keeping productive beta chains. Each entry merges the rows of one CDR3 protein and shows their most common DNA and genes. What appears here as the V and J calls and clone size reflects TCRdb's work, not the paper's. The sample records tens of thousands of distinct CDR3 sequences, roughly 7.7% of which are singletons. Of the sample, 3% to 3.5% falls within the top ten clones.

Source material: whole blood. The chain was built from TRBV5-4 and TRBJ2-7; the D gene is perhaps TRBD1, on 6 matching bases. This clonotype was sampled from an adult who was a healthcare worker with PCR-confirmed SARS-CoV-2 infection or an uninfected control (not recorded which). The nucleotides are TGTGCCAGCAGCTCCGGACAGCAGTCCTCCTACGAGCAGTACTTC. Translated, this is CASSSGQQSSYEQYF.